This T cell receptor (beta chain) was observed in a study of cytomegalovirus exposure and HLA in healthy donors. Study-level information: Researchers found that roughly 80% of about 400 genotyped donors fell within the Caucasian-associated ancestry cluster.

This PCR relied on a set of 60 Vbeta primers and 13 Jbeta primers. Assay used: immunoSEQ multiplex PCR; TCRdb lists only in-frame clones, some missing. The sample has roughly 120,000 clones; approximately 75% are singletons. This clone was seen once. Germline assignment: CDR1 SGDLS and CDR2 YYNGEE. CDR3 length: 15 amino acids. With V trimmed by 3 bases and J by 0 bases, 5 bases remained unmatched. The specimen sequenced was PBMCs. The sequence came from a middle-aged man in good health and CMV-seronegative. The gene calls are TRBV9 and TRBJ2-5; 7 bases map to TRBD2. CDR3 amino acids: CASSGRGLNQETQYF. The CDR3 DNA reads TGTGCCAGCAGCGGGAGGGGACTAAACCAAGAGACCCAGTACTTC.